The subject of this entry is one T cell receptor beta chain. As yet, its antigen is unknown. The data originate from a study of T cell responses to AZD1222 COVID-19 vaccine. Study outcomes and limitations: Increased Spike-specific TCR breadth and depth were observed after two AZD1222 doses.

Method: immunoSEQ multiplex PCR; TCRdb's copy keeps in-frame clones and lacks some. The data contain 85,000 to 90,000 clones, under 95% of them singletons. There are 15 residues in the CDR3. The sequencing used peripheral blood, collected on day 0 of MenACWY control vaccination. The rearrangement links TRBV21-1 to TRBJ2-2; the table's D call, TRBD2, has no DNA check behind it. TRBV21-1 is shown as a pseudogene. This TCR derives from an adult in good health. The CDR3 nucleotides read TGTGCCAGCAGCCGAAGGACTAGCGATGCCGGGGAGCTGTTTTTT. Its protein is CASSRRTSDAGELFF.